The next 23 T cell receptor beta chains were all read from a single sample in a study of shared clonotypes between healthy human individuals. Sequenced by immunoSEQ multiplex PCR; TCRdb stores in-frame clones only, minus some. The sample has more than 2,000,000 clones, 85% to 95% seen once. The sample consisted of naive CD4+ T cells sorted from blood. Subset here: CD45RA+ positively selected. These TCRs come from a man between 18 and 35 years old in good health.

The chain combines TRBV7-8 with TRBJ2-7, with 7 bases identical to TRBD1. The CDR3 totals 15 residues. Looked up from germline, CDR1 is SGHVS and CDR2 is FQNEAQ. Trimming removed 4 bases from V and 3 bases from J; junction bases left unmatched: 9. The DNA for the CDR3 is TGTGCCAGCAGCTCCGGGACAGATCTCTTCTACGAGCAGTACTTC. Translation: CASSSGTDLFYEQYF.

The chain carries TRBV7-2 and TRBJ2-1, with 11 nucleotides matching TRBD2. V trimming: 1 base; J trimming: 9 bases; junction bases outside the gene matches: 8. This CDR3 is 16 amino acids long. The germline CDR1 and CDR2 sequences are SGHTA and FQGNSA. DNA of the CDR3: TGTGCCAGCAGCTTAGTCTTAGCGGGAGGGCCCGGTGAGCAGTTCTTC. Protein sequence: CASSLVLAGGPGEQFF.

Written as DNA, the CDR3 is TGTGCCAGCAGCCAAGTGGCGGTGGCCTCTGGAAACACCATATATTTT. Translating it yields CASSQVAVASGNTIYF. J is TRBJ1-3 and V is TRBV14; no clear D. Trimming removed 1 base at V and 0 bases at J, with 10 bases between. Germline V gene sequence: CDR1 SGHDN, CDR2 FVKESK. The CDR3 has 16 amino acids.

The rearrangement uses TRBV23-1 and TRBJ1-6, with D perhaps matching TRBD1 (5 bases). TRBV23-1 belongs to the ORF category, with a function that is uncertain. Trimming took 3 bases from V and 12 from J, leaving 9 bases between them. There are 12 residues in the CDR3. Written as DNA, the CDR3 is TGCGCCAGCAGTCATAGGGGAGGACCCCTCCACTTT. The encoded protein is CASSHRGGPLHF.

V gene TRBV9 combines with J gene TRBJ2-7, with 9 positions matching TRBD1. Trimming removed 3 bases from V and 6 bases from J; junction bases left unmatched: 10. The CDR3 contains 15 residues. Germline-derived CDR1 and CDR2 are SGDLS and YYNGEE. The CDR3 sequence is CASSASGQGTPEQYF. CDR3 in DNA: TGTGCCAGCAGCGCCAGTGGACAGGGGACTCCCGAGCAGTACTTC.

This CDR3 is CASRAGQGANYGYTF. The CDR3 DNA is TGTGCCAGCAGAGCCGGACAGGGAGCTAACTATGGCTACACCTTC. This sequence joins TRBV6-6 and TRBJ1-2, with 8 positions matching TRBD1. J was trimmed by 0 bases and V by 6 bases; bases with no gene match: 6. CDR1 and CDR2 (germline): MNHNY, SVGAGI (reference sequence). The CDR3 sequence is 15 residues long.

The CDR3 DNA follows: TGTGCCGCGTGGGAGGGGTCTACTAATGGCTACACCTTC. This codes for CAAWEGSTNGYTF. This chain uses TRBV19 with TRBJ1-2, with D tentatively TRBD1 (5 bases). V was cut by 11 bases and J by 6 bases, with 19 bases left in between. Germline values: CDR1 LNHDA, CDR2 SQIVND (reference sequence). This CDR3 has 13 residues.

This CDR3 is CASSAHFYTDTQYF. CDR3 nucleotides: TGTGCCAGCAGTGCACACTTTTACACAGATACGCAGTATTTT. The chain recombines TRBV6-4 with TRBJ2-3; D gene unclear. The CDR3 is 14 residues long. V was pared by 4 bases and J by 2 bases, with 10 bases between. The germline gives CDR1 MRHNA, CDR2 SNTAGT.

This clone was observed once. V gene TRBV4-2 combines with J gene TRBJ2-3; tentative D call: TRBD1 (5 bases). V lost 1 base and J 0 bases, leaving 11 bases between the germline ends. In germline, CDR1 is LGHNA, CDR2 YNFKEQ. The CDR3 sequence is 16 residues long. CDR3 sequence: CASSQGGWGSTDTQYF. CDR3 DNA sequence: TGTGCCAGCAGCCAAGGGGGTTGGGGCAGCACAGATACGCAGTATTTT.

This chain links TRBV5-4 with TRBJ1-2; D ambiguous. The V and J ends lost 4 bases and 7 bases respectively, with 14 bases between them. The CDR3 is made up of 13 amino acids. CDR1 is SGHNT, CDR2 YYREEE, per germline (reference sequence). This CDR3 is CASSRSGNLGYTF. CDR3 bases: TGTGCCAGCAGCCGGTCCGGGAATCTTGGCTACACCTTC.

J is TRBJ2-5 and V is TRBV5-6; TRBD2 might be the D (5 bases). The tail of the sequence fits TRBJ2-7 better, so the J call may be wrong. The CDR3 extends over 13 amino acids. Looked up from germline, CDR1 is SGHDT and CDR2 is YYEEEE. CDR3 coding DNA: TGTGCCAGCAGCCCCGGACTCCTCTACGAGCAGTACTTC. It yields the protein CASSPGLLYEQYF.

The chain is built from TRBV11-2 and TRBJ2-1, with TRBD2 identical over 9 bases. The junction had 13 bases not matched to a gene; V was cut back by 3 bases and J by 10 bases. This CDR3 comprises 16 residues. Per the germline V gene, CDR1 is SGHAT and CDR2 is FQNNGV. The CDR3 region is CASSFESSGISGEQFF. CDR3 nucleotides: TGTGCCAGCAGCTTCGAGTCTAGCGGGATTTCAGGCGAGCAGTTCTTC.

The chain links TRBV30 to TRBJ1-5; D remains ambiguous. The CDR3 runs 14 residues. V lost 2 bases and J 7 bases, leaving 15 bases between the germline ends. CDR1 is GTSNPN, CDR2 SVGIG, per germline (reference sequence). This CDR3 reads CAWSMGSMDQPQHF. In nucleotides, the CDR3 is TGTGCCTGGAGTATGGGCAGTATGGACCAGCCCCAGCATTTT.

The chain recombines TRBV5-5 with TRBJ2-7; TRBD1 is a possible D gene (6 bases). In germline, CDR1 is SGHKS, CDR2 YYEKEE (reference sequence). Trimming removed 6 bases at V and 0 bases at J, with 13 bases between. The CDR3 has 14 amino acids. CDR3 amino acids: CASIKQGGSYEQYF. CDR3 in DNA: TGTGCCAGCATCAAACAGGGCGGCTCCTACGAGCAGTACTTC.

This rearrangement joins TRBV5-1 to TRBJ1-5; D call uncertain. Trimming left V 9 bases short and J 9 bases short, with 25 bases between. The CDR3 loop spans 15 amino acids. The germline V gene has CDR1 SGHRS and CDR2 YFSETQ. The CDR3 is CATERAGSLPPPQHF. CDR3 nucleotide sequence: TGCGCCACCGAAAGGGCTGGGAGTTTACCCCCGCCCCAGCATTTT.

The chain is built from TRBV5-1 and TRBJ2-5; D may correspond to TRBD1 or TRBD2 (6 bases each). V lost 2 bases and J 5 bases, leaving 16 bases between the germline ends. Germline assignment: CDR1 SGHRS and CDR2 YFSETQ. The CDR3 sequence is 15 residues long. Written as DNA, the CDR3 is TGCGCCAGCAGCTTTTGGCGTAGGGGGGAGGAGACCCAGTACTTC. Translation: CASSFWRRGEETQYF. Together with reference TRBV5-1 and TRBJ2-5, the CDR3 gives the full variable domain: KAGVTQTPRYLIKTRGQQVTLSCSPISGHRSVSWYQQTPGQGLQFLFEYFSETQRNKGNFPGRFSGRQFSNSRSEMNVSTLELGDSALYLCASSFWRRGEETQYFGPGTRLLVL.

The chain uses TRBV5-4 and TRBJ2-7; 8 nucleotides align to TRBD2. The CDR3 length is 14 residues. Germline CDR1 reads SGHNT; CDR2 reads YYREEE (reference sequence). V shed 0 bases, J shed 10 bases, and the junction held 9 bases outside the gene matches. The CDR3 loop is CASSLGAGEGPQYF. The CDR3 coding sequence is TGTGCCAGCAGCTTGGGAGCGGGAGAGGGTCCACAGTACTTC.

The chain has TRBV19 and TRBJ1-1; 7 bases are a match to TRBD1. The CDR3 is made up of 14 amino acids. Trimming removed 7 bases from V and 6 bases from J; junction bases left unmatched: 11. Germline V lookup: CDR1 LNHDA, CDR2 SQIVND (reference sequence). The CDR3 sequence is CASTITGVLAEAFF. CDR3 DNA: TGTGCCAGTACCATAACAGGGGTTTTGGCTGAAGCTTTCTTT.

The rearrangement links TRBV27 to TRBJ2-6; unclear D gene. The V end lost 0 bases, the J end lost 3 bases, and 6 bases lay between the germline ends. CDR3 length: 15 amino acids. Germline V gene data show CDR1 as MNHEY and CDR2 as SMNVEV (reference sequence). Here the CDR3 DNA reads TGTGCCAGCAGTTTATCACCGTTTGGGGCCAACGTCCTGACTTTC. Amino acid sequence: CASSLSPFGANVLTF.

As DNA, the CDR3 is TGTGCCAGCAGCTTAGGGGGGGTTGAAGCTTTCTTT. Translation: CASSLGGVEAFF. The V and J genes are TRBV11-2 and TRBJ1-1; a possible D gene is TRBD1 (5 bases). Trimming took off 1 base at V and 7 bases at J, with 7 bases between the two ends. The CDR3 spans 12 residues. Germline assignment: CDR1 SGHAT and CDR2 FQNNGV.

V gene TRBV5-6 combines with J gene TRBJ2-3, with a possible D match to TRBD1 (6 bases). V was cut by 1 base and J by 4 bases, with 13 bases left in between. The CDR3 length is 15 residues. CDR1 SGHDT and CDR2 YYEEEE come from the germline V gene. CDR3 nucleotide sequence: TGTGCCAGCAGCTTGTCGGGCAGGGGCGCAGATACGCAGTATTTT. It is translated as CASSLSGRGADTQYF.

This clone was recorded only once. The chain recombines TRBV12-5 with TRBJ2-3; TRBD1 aligns across 7 bases. The V gene's germline CDR1 is LGHNT and CDR2 FRNRAP. Trimming took 1 base from V and 3 from J; bases not matched to a gene: 4. The CDR3 extends over 15 amino acids. The CDR3 here is CASGLGQGGTDTQYF. CDR3 nucleotide sequence: TGTGCTAGTGGTTTGGGACAGGGTGGAACAGATACGCAGTATTTT. The complete variable domain, with remaining parts taken from reference TRBV12-5 and TRBJ2-3, reads DARVTQTPRHKVTEMGQEVTMRCQPILGHNTVFWYRQTMMQGLELLAYFRNRAPLDDSGMPKDRFSAEMPDATLATLKIQPSEPRDSAVYFCASGLGQGGTDTQYFGPGTRLTVL.

The V and J genes are TRBV4-1 and TRBJ1-4; D gene ambiguous. The CDR3 has 13 residues. Trimming cost V 0 bases and J 8 bases, with 7 bases left between them. The germline V gene has CDR1 MGHRA and CDR2 YSYEKL. The CDR3 DNA sequence: TGCGCCAGCAGCCAAGATCTCGACGAAAAACTGTTTTTT. Protein: CASSQDLDEKLFF.